The 5 T cell receptor beta chains listed next were all sequenced from one sample in a study of T-cell reconstitution after alpha-beta-depleted transplantation in children. For TCRbeta, the library was prepared with unique molecular identifiers. TCRdb passed the PCR reads through MiXCR, listing each CDR3 protein once. The sample has about 610,000 distinct CDR3 sequences; 10% to 13% are singletons. The sequences come from PBMCs from the stem cell graft donor, collected from the stem cell graft. These receptors all stem from a human donor who donated a stem cell graft to a child with acute myeloid leukemia.

Remarks on this clonotype: A much larger clone lies one base from this, so it may be a read error. The chain has TRBV3-1 and TRBJ2-7; no clear D gene. The better agreement between TRBJ2-1 and the DNA end casts doubt on the J call. In germline, CDR1 is LGHDT, CDR2 YNNKEL (reference sequence). CDR3 length equals 15 residues. CDR3 nucleotide sequence: TGTGCCAGCAGCCAAGAGGGTTGGCAGTCCTACGAGCAGTTCTTC. Translating gives CASSQEGWQSYEQFF.

This clonotype was detected a few times. The chain links TRBV20-1 to TRBJ2-1; D is undetermined. The CDR3 runs to 10 residues. Per the germline V gene, CDR1 is DFQATT and CDR2 is SNEGSKA (reference sequence). Trimming cost V 5 bases and J 8 bases, with 7 bases left between them. The CDR3 DNA reads TGCAGTGCTGCCCGCCATGAGCAGTTCTTC. Protein sequence: CSAARHEQFF.

The table lists this clonotype with a few counts. The chain has TRBV20-1 and TRBJ1-1, with 8 bases identical to TRBD1. The germline V gene encodes CDR1 DFQATT and CDR2 SNEGSKA (reference sequence). CDR3 size: 14 residues. With 3 bases clipped from V and 0 bases from J, the junction kept 3 bases outside the gene matches. CDR3 nucleotides: TGCAGTGCTAGTCAGGGGGCCATGAACACTGAAGCTTTCTTT. Encoded protein: CSASQGAMNTEAFF.

The gene calls are TRBV9 and TRBJ2-1, with TRBD2 matching over 10 bases. The trim removed 4 bases at V and 2 bases at J, leaving 12 bases unmatched. The CDR3 is 18 residues long. CDR1 and CDR2 (germline): SGDLS, YYNGEE. The CDR3 DNA is TGTGCCAGCAGCCCCAAGCTCCTAGCGGGAGCCACCTACAATGAGCAGTTCTTC. It encodes CASSPKLLAGATYNEQFF. Full variable domain (rest looked up from reference TRBV9 and TRBJ2-1): DSGVTQTPKHLITATGQRVTLRCSPRSGDLSVYWYQQSLDQGLQFLIQYYNGEERAKGNILERFSAQQFPDLHSELNLSSLELGDSALYFCASSPKLLAGATYNEQFFGPGTRLTVL.

The gene calls are TRBV29-1 and TRBJ2-1, with 7 bases matching TRBD2. This CDR3 comprises 12 residues. Germline assignment: CDR1 SQVTM and CDR2 ANQGSEA. After removal of 6 bases from V and 10 bases from J, the junction contained 9 bases not matched to a gene. The DNA of the CDR3 is TGCAGCGTGCGGGAGAGCGGGTGGGAGCAGTTCTTC. Translating it yields CSVRESGWEQFF.